What follows are 24 T cell receptor beta chains derived from one specimen sequenced in a study of vaccination and CD4 T cells after COVID-19. These TCRs' antigens remain unknown. Time point denoted: late sampling 161 to 241 days after vaccination in a few convalescent patients. Sample treatment: approximately nine-day PBMC culture with coronavirus spike peptide pools or control peptides (ViraFEST assay). At the Johns Hopkins FTIC core, DNA taken from cultured CD4+ T cells was sequenced by way of the Oncomine TCR Beta short-read assay. TCRdb analysed the PCR reads with MiXCR anew, one entry per CDR3 protein. This table has some 15,000 distinct CDR3 sequences, 54% appearing once. This material consisted of CD4+ T cells from blood, cultured in vitro, taken about 7 months after SARS-CoV-2 vaccination. These receptors were obtained from a human donor who had recovered from COVID-19.

The chain combines TRBV7-2 with TRBJ1-1; tentative D call: TRBD1 (5 bases). CDR3 length: 12 amino acids. V lost 1 base and J 11 bases, leaving 11 bases between the germline ends. CDR1 is SGHTA and CDR2 is FQGNSA in the germline V gene. The CDR3 spells CASSLDVGQAFF. CDR3 bases: TGTGCCAGCAGCTTAGATGTGGGGCAGGCTTTCTTT.

V usage is TRBV28 and J usage is TRBJ2-7; D remains ambiguous. The CDR3 loop spans 12 amino acids. The germline V and J ends were trimmed by 3 bases and 4 bases, with 7 bases remaining between them. Germline CDR1 MDHEN, CDR2 SYDVKM. The DNA of the CDR3 is TGTGCCAGCAGTTTCCAAAATTACGAGCAGTACTTC. Translation gives CASSFQNYEQYF. Based on the CDR3 plus reference TRBV28 and TRBJ2-7, the full variable domain is DVKVTQSSRYLVKRTGEKVFLECVQDMDHENMFWYRQDPGLGLRLIYFSYDVKMKEKGDIPEGYSVSREKKERFSLILESASTNQTSMYLCASSFQNYEQYFGPGTRLTVT.

The chain couples TRBV7-2 to TRBJ1-3; D gene ambiguous. This CDR3 is built from 13 residues. Germline CDR1 SGHTA, CDR2 FQGNSA. The V and J ends lost 5 bases and 0 bases respectively, with 5 bases between them. The CDR3 nucleotides are TGTGCCAGCAGCCGATACTCTGGAAACACCATATATTTT. Translated: CASSRYSGNTIYF.

As DNA, the CDR3 is TGTGCCAGCGGACGGGGGGTCACTGAAGCTTTCTTT. Residues: CASGRGVTEAFF. The chain carries TRBV7-2 and TRBJ1-1, with D perhaps matching TRBD1 (5 bases). The germline gives CDR1 SGHTA, CDR2 FQGNSA. V gave up 8 bases and J gave up 4 bases, with 11 bases separating them. CDR3 size: 12 residues.

The chain has TRBV20-1 and TRBJ2-3, with 9 nucleotides matching TRBD2. The CDR3 extends over 14 amino acids. From germline, CDR1 is DFQATT and CDR2 SNEGSKA (reference sequence). Unmatched junction bases numbered 10, after V lost 8 bases and J lost 4 bases. The chain's CDR3 is CSTIPASGADTQYF. CDR3 nucleotides: TGCAGTACCATTCCCGCTAGCGGGGCAGATACGCAGTATTTT.

This clonotype was observed a few times. The V gene is TRBV20-1, the J gene TRBJ2-3, with TRBD1 as a possible D gene (7 bases). The germline V gene has CDR1 DFQATT and CDR2 SNEGSKA (reference sequence). With 6 bases removed from V and 4 bases from J, the gap between germline ends came to 20 bases. This CDR3 has 15 residues. CDR3 coding DNA: TGCAGTGCCAGGGGGTGGAGGGTCGCTCCAGATACGCAGTATTTT. It encodes CSARGWRVAPDTQYF.

The chain has TRBV20-1 and TRBJ2-2; 7 bases agree with TRBD1. The V gene's germline CDR1 is DFQATT and CDR2 SNEGSKA (reference sequence). The CDR3 is made up of 15 amino acids. The trim removed 4 bases at V and 2 bases at J, leaving 7 bases unmatched. The CDR3 is CSAITGTVNTGELFF. The CDR3 region has the DNA TGCAGTGCTATTACCGGGACAGTAAACACCGGGGAGCTGTTTTTT.

This chain joins TRBV7-8 and TRBJ1-5; possible D gene TRBD1, 5 bases. From germline, CDR1 is SGHVS and CDR2 FQNEAQ. There are 17 residues in the CDR3. V was trimmed by 1 base and J by 6 bases, leaving 19 bases between them. CDR3 sequence: CASSLEGLAGEGQPQHF. The CDR3 coding sequence is TGTGCCAGCAGCTTAGAGGGGTTAGCTGGAGAGGGTCAGCCCCAGCATTTT.

The chain combines TRBV7-2 with TRBJ1-2; D perhaps matches TRBD1 (5 bases). CDR3 length: 14 amino acids. Germline V gives CDR1 SGHTA, CDR2 FQGNSA. The germline V and J ends were trimmed by 5 bases and 8 bases, with 18 bases remaining between them. In DNA, the CDR3 is TGTGCCAGCAGCCCGACCGGGACTTTGGGCGGCTACACCTTC. Protein sequence: CASSPTGTLGGYTF.

The V gene is TRBV20-1, the J gene TRBJ2-7, with TRBD1 matching over 12 bases. The CDR3 contains 15 residues. V trimming: 3 bases; J trimming: 5 bases; junction bases outside the gene matches: 8. Germline V gene lookup returns CDR1 DFQATT and CDR2 SNEGSKA (reference sequence). CDR3: CSARARDRGLHEQYF. The CDR3 nucleotides are TGCAGTGCTAGGGCCCGGGACAGGGGGCTCCACGAGCAGTACTTC.

This rearrangement joins TRBV24-1 to TRBJ2-1; possibly TRBD1 or TRBD2 for D (6 bases each). Germline CDR1 reads KGHDR; CDR2 reads SFDVKD. Trimming stripped 5 bases from V and 2 bases from J, with 18 bases between. CDR3 length: 17 residues. The CDR3 DNA is TGTGCCACCAGTGTTACAACGGGGGCAGCAACCTACAATGAGCAGTTCTTC. Amino acid sequence: CATSVTTGAATYNEQFF.

There are a few counts of this clonotype. The chain employs TRBV7-2 and TRBJ2-5, with D possibly called TRBD1 or TRBD2 (5 bases each). Per the germline V gene, CDR1 is SGHTA and CDR2 is FQGNSA. Trimming took 4 bases from V and 4 from J, leaving 16 bases between them. This CDR3 contains 15 residues. This CDR3 is CASSYNKGRGETQYF. DNA for the CDR3: TGTGCCAGCAGCTACAACAAGGGGAGAGGAGAGACCCAGTACTTC. The full variable domain, its missing parts supplied by reference TRBV7-2 and TRBJ2-5, is GAGVSQSPSNKVTEKGKDVELRCDPISGHTALYWYRQSLGQGLEFLIYFQGNSAPDKSGLPSDRFSAERTGGSVSTLTIQRTQQEDSAVYLCASSYNKGRGETQYFGPGTRLLVL.

The chain recombines TRBV20-1 with TRBJ2-2; no reliable D call. V was trimmed by 5 bases and J by 4 bases, leaving 17 bases between them. Germline CDR1 and CDR2: DFQATT and SNEGSKA (reference sequence). The CDR3 is 15 residues long. CDR3 protein: CSAYAVGLSTGELFF. The CDR3 nucleotides are TGCAGTGCTTATGCGGTAGGGCTCTCCACCGGGGAGCTGTTTTTT.

V is TRBV11-3 and J is TRBJ2-7; D remains unclear. The CDR3 length is 12 residues. Germline CDR1 and CDR2: SGHNT and YENEEA. V was pared by 1 base and J by 6 bases, with 7 bases between. Here the CDR3 DNA reads TGTGCCAGCAGCTTAGTCGTAGGCGAGCAGTACTTC. Translating it yields CASSLVVGEQYF.

This chain links TRBV20-1 with TRBJ1-1, with D unresolved. V was shortened by 1 base and J by 4 bases, with 13 bases between the two germline ends. The CDR3 sequence is 14 residues long. CDR1 and CDR2 (germline): DFQATT, SNEGSKA (reference sequence). The CDR3 here is CSARVGTLGTEAFF. For the CDR3, the DNA is TGCAGTGCTAGAGTAGGCACTCTGGGCACTGAAGCTTTCTTT.

The rearrangement uses TRBV15 and TRBJ2-3; D remains unclear. The germline V gene has CDR1 LNHNV and CDR2 YYDKDF (reference sequence). The CDR3 runs to 16 residues. V dropped 1 base and J dropped 1 base, with 12 bases sitting between them. The CDR3 loop is CATSRGTQHGTDTQYF. CDR3 sequence (DNA): TGTGCCACCAGCAGAGGTACCCAGCATGGCACAGATACGCAGTATTTT.

The rearrangement uses TRBV6-1 and TRBJ1-5; 8 nucleotides align to TRBD1. V was pared by 6 bases and J by 2 bases, with 12 bases of the junction left unmatched. Germline V CDR1 and CDR2: MNHNS, SASEGT. The CDR3 is 17 residues long. The CDR3 region is CASSEAEQGVGNQPQHF. CDR3 DNA sequence: TGTGCCAGCAGCGAGGCCGAACAGGGGGTGGGCAATCAGCCCCAGCATTTT.

The chain has TRBV20-1 and TRBJ2-7; the match to TRBD2 covers 11 bases. The CDR3 consists of 13 residues. V lost 6 bases and J lost 7; bases outside the gene matches: 8. Germline CDR1 is DFQATT and CDR2 is SNEGSKA (reference sequence). The CDR3 loop is CSAETSGIYEQYF. CDR3 bases: TGCAGTGCGGAGACTAGCGGGATATATGAGCAGTACTTC.

The V call is TRBV11-2, the J call TRBJ2-7, with D unresolved. The CDR3 covers 15 residues. Germline V gene sequence: CDR1 SGHAT, CDR2 FQNNGV. V lost 1 base and J lost 5, with 15 bases in between. The DNA for the CDR3 is TGTGCCAGCAGCTTAGGAGTGGGTTGGCTAGACGAGCAGTACTTC. It encodes CASSLGVGWLDEQYF.

The chain carries TRBV7-9 and TRBJ2-7; D may be TRBD2 (5 bases). Germline V CDR1 and CDR2: SEHNR, FQNEAQ (reference sequence). Between the trimmed V and J ends, which lost 2 bases and 7 bases, there was a span of 12 bases. The CDR3 runs 13 residues. In nucleotides, the CDR3 is TGTGCCAGCAGCTTAAGACACGGGGAGGAGCAGTACTTC. Protein sequence: CASSLRHGEEQYF.

The rearrangement joins TRBV7-8 to TRBJ2-1; 7 bases are shared with TRBD1. V lost 5 bases to trimming and J lost 7 bases; unmatched junction nucleotides: 5. Germline CDR1 is SGHVS and CDR2 is FQNEAQ. CDR3 length: 13 residues. The CDR3 sequence is CASSADRANEQFF. In DNA, the CDR3 is TGTGCCAGCAGCGCCGACAGGGCGAATGAGCAGTTCTTC.

This clonotype was seen once. The chain has TRBV7-8 and TRBJ1-3; 10 nucleotides line up with TRBD1. Germline V gene sequence: CDR1 SGHVS, CDR2 FQNEAQ. With V trimmed by 1 base and J by 2 bases, 2 bases remained unmatched. The CDR3 spans 16 residues. CDR3 in amino acids: CASSLEGTGAGNTIYF. Written as DNA, the CDR3 is TGTGCCAGCAGCTTAGAGGGGACAGGGGCTGGAAACACCATATATTTT.

The table lists this clonotype with a few counts. This sequence joins TRBV7-2 and TRBJ1-1; maybe TRBD1 (6 bases). Germline CDR1 is SGHTA and CDR2 is FQGNSA. This CDR3 spans 13 amino acids. Trimming cost V 6 bases and J 6 bases, with 14 bases left between them. DNA of the CDR3: TGTGCCAGCAGAAGAGACAGGCCCGCTGAAGCTTTCTTT. Its protein is CASRRDRPAEAFF.

The chain uses TRBV19 and TRBJ2-5; a weak D match, TRBD2 (6 bases). This CDR3 has 14 amino acids. Germline assignment: CDR1 LNHDA and CDR2 SQIVND (reference sequence). With 9 bases removed from V and 5 bases from J, the gap between germline ends came to 19 bases. The DNA of the CDR3 is TGTGCCAGCCGAAGTGGGGGGAGTGGGGAGACCCAGTACTTC. Encoded protein: CASRSGGSGETQYF.